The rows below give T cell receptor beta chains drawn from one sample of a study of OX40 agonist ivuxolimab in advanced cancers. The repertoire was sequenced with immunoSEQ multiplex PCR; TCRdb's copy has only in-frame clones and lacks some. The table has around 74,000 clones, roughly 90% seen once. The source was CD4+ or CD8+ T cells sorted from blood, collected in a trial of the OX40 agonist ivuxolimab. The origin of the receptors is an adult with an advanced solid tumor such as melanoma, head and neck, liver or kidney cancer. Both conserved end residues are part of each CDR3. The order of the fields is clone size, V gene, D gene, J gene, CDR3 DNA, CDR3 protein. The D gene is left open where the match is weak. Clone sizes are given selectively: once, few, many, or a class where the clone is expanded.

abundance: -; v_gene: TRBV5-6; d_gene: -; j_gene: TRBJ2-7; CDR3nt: TGTGCCAGCAGCTTACTACAGGGCCACCACGAGCAGTACTTC; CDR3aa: CASSLLQGHHEQYF
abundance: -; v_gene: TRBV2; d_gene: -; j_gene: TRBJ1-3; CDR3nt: TGTGCCAGCAAATCGAAGCTGGATGGAAACACCATATATTTT; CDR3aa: CASKSKLDGNTIYF
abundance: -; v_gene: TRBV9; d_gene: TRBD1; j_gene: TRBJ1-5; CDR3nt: TGTGCCAGCAGCCTACAGGGGTCGGATCAGCCCCAGCATTTT; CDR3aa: CASSLQGSDQPQHF
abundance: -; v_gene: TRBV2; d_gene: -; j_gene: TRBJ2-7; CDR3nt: TGTGCCAGCATGAAGGAGCACGAGCAGTACTTC; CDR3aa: CASMKEHEQYF
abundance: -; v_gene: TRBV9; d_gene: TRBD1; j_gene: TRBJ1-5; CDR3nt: TGTGCCAGCAGCCCAGGGACAGGGGGACAGCCCCAGCATTTT; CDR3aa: CASSPGTGGQPQHF
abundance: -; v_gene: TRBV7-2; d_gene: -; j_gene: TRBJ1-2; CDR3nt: TGTGCCAGCAGCTTAGGGGCGCGGATTTCGTACTATGGCTACACCTTC; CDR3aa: CASSLGARISYYGYTF
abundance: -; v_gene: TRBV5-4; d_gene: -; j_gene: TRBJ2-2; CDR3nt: TGTGCCAGCAGCCCACCGGCCCTAGCTGAGAACACCGGGGAGCTGTTTTTT; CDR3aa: CASSPPALAENTGELFF
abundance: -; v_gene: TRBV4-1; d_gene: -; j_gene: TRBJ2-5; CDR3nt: TGCGCCAGCAGCCAGATAGCGGAAATGGAGACCCAGTACTTC; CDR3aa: CASSQIAEMETQYF
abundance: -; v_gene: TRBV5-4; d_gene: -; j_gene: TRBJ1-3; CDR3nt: TGTGCCAGCAGCGTGGCGGGAGAGGCCAGCTCTGGAAACACCATATATTTT; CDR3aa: CASSVAGEASSGNTIYF
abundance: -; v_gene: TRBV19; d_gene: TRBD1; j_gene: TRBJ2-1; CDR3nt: TGTGCCAGTAGTAATTCGGGGGTCGTTGGGACAGGCAGCACGAGGGTGGAGCAGTTCTTC; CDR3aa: CASSNSGVVGTGSTRVEQFF
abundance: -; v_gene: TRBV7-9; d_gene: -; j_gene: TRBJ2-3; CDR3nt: TGTGCCAGCCTACCTGAGTGGCTAGCGCAGACCACAGATACGCAGTATTTT; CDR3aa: CASLPEWLAQTTDTQYF
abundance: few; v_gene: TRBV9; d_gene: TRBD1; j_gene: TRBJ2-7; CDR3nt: TGTGCCAGCAGCGAGCCAGGGGGCGTCCCCTTGGACGAGCAGTACTTC; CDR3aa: CASSEPGGVPLDEQYF
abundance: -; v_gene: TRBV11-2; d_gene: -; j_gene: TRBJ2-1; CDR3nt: TGTGCCAGCAGCTCCTATGGGGGAGCCTACAATGAGCAGTTCTTC; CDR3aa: CASSSYGGAYNEQFF
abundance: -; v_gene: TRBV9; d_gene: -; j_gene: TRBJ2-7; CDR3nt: TGTGCCAGCAGCGTAGACTCCTCCTACGAGCAGTACTTC; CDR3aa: CASSVDSSYEQYF
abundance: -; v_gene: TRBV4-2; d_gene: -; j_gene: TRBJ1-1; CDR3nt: TGTGCCAGCAGCCAAGATTTCGGGACCTACACTGAAGCTTTCTTT; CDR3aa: CASSQDFGTYTEAFF
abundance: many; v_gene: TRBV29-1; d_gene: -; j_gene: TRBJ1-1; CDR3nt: TGCAGCGGACACAGGGTCGGGGCTTTCTTT; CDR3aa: CSGHRVGAFF
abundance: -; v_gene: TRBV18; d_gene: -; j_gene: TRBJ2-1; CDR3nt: TGTGCCAGCTCACCGGGGAGCAGCCACAATGAGCAGTTCTTC; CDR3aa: CASSPGSSHNEQFF
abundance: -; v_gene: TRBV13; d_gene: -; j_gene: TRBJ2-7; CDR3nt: TGTGCCAGCAGCTTGGGCGACAGAACACCGGACGAGCAGTACTTC; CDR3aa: CASSLGDRTPDEQYF
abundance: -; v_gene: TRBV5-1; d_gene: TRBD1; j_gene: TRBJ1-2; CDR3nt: TGCGCCAGCAGGCCGGGACAGGGCTATGGCTACACCTTC; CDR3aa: CASRPGQGYGYTF
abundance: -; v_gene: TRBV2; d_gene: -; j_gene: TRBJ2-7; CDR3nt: TGTGCCAGCAGTGAAGCGCTTCAGGAGGGGATTGGAGAGCAGTACTTC; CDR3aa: CASSEALQEGIGEQYF
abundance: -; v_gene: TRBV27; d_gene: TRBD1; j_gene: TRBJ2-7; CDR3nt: TGTGCCAGCAGTGGACAGGGCCCCAACGAGCAGTACTTC; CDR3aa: CASSGQGPNEQYF
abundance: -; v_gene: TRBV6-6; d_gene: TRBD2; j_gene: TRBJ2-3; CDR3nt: TGTGCCAGCAGCTGGGGGGGGAGGGTAGATACGCAGTATTTT; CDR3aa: CASSWGGRVDTQYF
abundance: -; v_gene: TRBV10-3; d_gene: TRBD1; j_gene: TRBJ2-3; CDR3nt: TGTGCCATCAAGGGACAGGGGGCTTGGACAGATACGCAGTATTTT; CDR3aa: CAIKGQGAWTDTQYF
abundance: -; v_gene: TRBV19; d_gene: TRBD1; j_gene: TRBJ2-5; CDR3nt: TGTGCCAGTAGTTCCGGGACAGGGGTGCCAGAGACCCAGTACTTC; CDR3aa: CASSSGTGVPETQYF
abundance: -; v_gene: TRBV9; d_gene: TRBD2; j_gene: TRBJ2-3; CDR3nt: TGTGCCAGCAGCGCCGAGGGACTAGCGGGTAGCACAGATACGCAGTATTTT; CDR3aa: CASSAEGLAGSTDTQYF
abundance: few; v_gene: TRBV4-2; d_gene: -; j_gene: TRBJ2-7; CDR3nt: TGTGCCAGCAGCCAAGGGGGTTGGGAATCCTACGAGCAGTACTTC; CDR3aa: CASSQGGWESYEQYF
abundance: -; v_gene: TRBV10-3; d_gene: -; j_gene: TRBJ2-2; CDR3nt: TGTGCCATCAGACCAGGGACCGGGGAGCTGTTTTTT; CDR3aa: CAIRPGTGELFF
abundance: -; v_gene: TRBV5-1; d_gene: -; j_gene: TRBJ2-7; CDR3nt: TGCGCCAGCAGCTTGGGGCAGGGGTTCTCCTACGAGCAGTACTTC; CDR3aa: CASSLGQGFSYEQYF
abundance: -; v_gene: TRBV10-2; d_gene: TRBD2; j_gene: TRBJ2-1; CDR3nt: TGCGCCAGCAGTGAGGGGTTCGGGGGGTACAATGAGCAGTTCTTC; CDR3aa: CASSEGFGGYNEQFF
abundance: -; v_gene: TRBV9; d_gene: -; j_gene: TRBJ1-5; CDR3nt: TGTGCCAGCAGCGCAGGCGGTGGCAATCAGCCCCAGCATTTT; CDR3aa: CASSAGGGNQPQHF
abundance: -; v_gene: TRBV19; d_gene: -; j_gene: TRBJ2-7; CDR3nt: TGTGCCAGTAGTATAGGGGGGACCTACGAGCAGTACTTC; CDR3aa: CASSIGGTYEQYF
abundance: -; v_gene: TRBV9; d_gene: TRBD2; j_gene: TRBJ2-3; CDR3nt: TGTGCCAGCAGCCCCCGGACTAGCGGGGGGGCCAGGCGTACAGATACGCAGTATTTT; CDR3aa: CASSPRTSGGARRTDTQYF
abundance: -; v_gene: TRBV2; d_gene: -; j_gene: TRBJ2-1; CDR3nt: TGTGCCAGCATTCTTCGGGCACAAAATGAGCAGTTCTTC; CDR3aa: CASILRAQNEQFF
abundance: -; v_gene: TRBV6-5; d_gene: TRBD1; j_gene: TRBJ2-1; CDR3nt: TGTGCCAGCAGTTCCCCCCGACAGGGTCCCAATGAGCAGTTCTTC; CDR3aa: CASSSPRQGPNEQFF
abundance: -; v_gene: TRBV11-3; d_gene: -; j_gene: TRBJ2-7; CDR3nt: TGTGCCAGCAGCTTAGCCAGGGGCCCGACCTACGAGCAGTACTTC; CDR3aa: CASSLARGPTYEQYF
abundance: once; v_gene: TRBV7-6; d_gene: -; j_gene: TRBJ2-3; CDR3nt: TGTGCCAGCAGCCACAGGGGGGGAGCGGCTGGGTCAGATACGCAGTATTTT; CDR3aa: CASSHRGGAAGSDTQYF
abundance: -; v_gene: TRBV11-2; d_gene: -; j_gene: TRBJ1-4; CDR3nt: TGTGCCAGCAGCTTTACAGCAGTTTACAATGAAAAACTGTTTTTT; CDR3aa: CASSFTAVYNEKLFF
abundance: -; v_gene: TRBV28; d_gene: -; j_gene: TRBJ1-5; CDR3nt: TGTGCCAGCAATTTAATCCAGGGGTATCAGCCCCAGCATTTT; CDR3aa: CASNLIQGYQPQHF
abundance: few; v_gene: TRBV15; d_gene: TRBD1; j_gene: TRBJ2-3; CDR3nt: TGTGCCACCAGCGGGACAGGGGGGGCAGATACGCAGTATTTT; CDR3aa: CATSGTGGADTQYF
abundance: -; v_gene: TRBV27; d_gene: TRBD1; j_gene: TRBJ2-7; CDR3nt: TGTGCCAGCAGTTTATCACAGGGGGCTTGGAACGAGCAGTACTTC; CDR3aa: CASSLSQGAWNEQYF
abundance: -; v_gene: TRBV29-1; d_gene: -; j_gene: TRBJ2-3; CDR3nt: TGCAGCGCCCAGAAGGGTGAAGACACAGATACGCAGTATTTT; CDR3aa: CSAQKGEDTDTQYF
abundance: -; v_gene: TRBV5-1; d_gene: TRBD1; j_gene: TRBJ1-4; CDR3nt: TGCGCCAGCAGCTTGGTGAGGGGGCTAGAGGAAAAACTGTTTTTT; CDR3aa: CASSLVRGLEEKLFF
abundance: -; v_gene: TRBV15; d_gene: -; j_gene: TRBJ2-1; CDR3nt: TGTGCCACCAGCAGAGTGGGACAAGGTAATGAGCAGTTCTTC; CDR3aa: CATSRVGQGNEQFF
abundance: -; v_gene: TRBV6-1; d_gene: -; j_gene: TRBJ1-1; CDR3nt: TGTGCCAGCTTCCTGGGAAACACTGAAGCTTTCTTT; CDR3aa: CASFLGNTEAFF
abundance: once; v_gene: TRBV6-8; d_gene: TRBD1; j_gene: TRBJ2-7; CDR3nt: TGTGCCACCCCCCGGGACAGGGTACTCGAGCAGTACTTC; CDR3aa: CATPRDRVLEQYF